A selection of T cell receptor beta chains follows, all from one sample in a study of shared clonotypes between healthy human individuals. The method was immunoSEQ multiplex PCR; TCRdb's version includes in-frame clones alone and lacks a portion of them. This sample has approximately 1.4 million clones, with under 99% found just once. Sample: naive CD4+ T cells sorted from blood. The receptors here all came from a man aged 25 to 40 in good health. The CDR3 runs from the conserved cysteine through the conserved F or W. D genes are given only for firm matches. Clone size is stated in some rows and not others, as once, few, many or a class when expanded.

>TRBV18|TRBJ2-1|TRBD2|once
CASSPKSGRGGEQFF
TGTGCCAGCTCACCAAAGAGCGGGAGGGGTGGTGAGCAGTTCTTC
>TRBV28|TRBJ2-3|TRBD2|.
CASSLPGLATQYF
TGTGCCAGCAGCCTTCCCGGACTAGCTACGCAGTATTTT
>TRBV30|TRBJ2-5|.|.
CAWGRLVGETQYF
TGTGCCTGGGGAAGACTAGTCGGAGAGACCCAGTACTTC
>TRBV19|TRBJ1-2|.|.
CASSSQLSYTF
TGTGCCAGTAGTAGCCAGCTATCCTACACCTTC
>TRBV5-4|TRBJ2-1|TRBD2|.
CASSLVRLAGTTEQFF
TGTGCCAGCAGCTTGGTTAGGCTAGCGGGGACTACTGAGCAGTTCTTC
>TRBV5-1|TRBJ2-3|TRBD1|.
CASSLIGTGAVSTDTQYF
TGCGCCAGCAGCTTGATTGGGACAGGAGCCGTTAGCACAGATACGCAGTATTTT
>TRBV14|TRBJ2-1|TRBD2|.
CASSPFPILTAGGARKDEQFF
TGTGCCAGCAGCCCCTTTCCTATCCTCACGGCGGGGGGGGCTCGAAAGGATGAGCAGTTCTTC
>TRBV7-9|TRBJ2-7|TRBD2|.
CASSQTSVTYEQYF
TGTGCCAGCAGCCAGACTAGCGTCACCTACGAGCAGTACTTC
>TRBV10-3|TRBJ2-7|.|.
CAISQGSSGVGPYEQYF
TGTGCCATCAGCCAAGGGAGCTCGGGAGTGGGACCATACGAGCAGTACTTC
>TRBV19|TRBJ1-1|.|.
CASSTSTVNTEAFF
TGTGCCAGTAGCACATCCACAGTGAACACTGAAGCTTTCTTT
>TRBV28|TRBJ2-7|.|.
CASSLGTVRYEQYF
TGTGCCAGCAGTTTGGGAACAGTCAGGTACGAGCAGTACTTC
>TRBV4-3|TRBJ2-7|TRBD2|.
CASSQGLAGRVYEQYF
TGCGCCAGCAGCCAAGGACTAGCGGGGAGGGTCTACGAGCAGTACTTC
>TRBV30|TRBJ1-2|TRBD1|.
CAWDRGRLDYGYTF
TGTGCCTGGGACAGGGGGCGTCTTGACTATGGCTACACCTTC
>TRBV11-2|TRBJ2-1|.|.
CASSSGDRNNEQFF
TGTGCCAGCAGCTCGGGGGACAGAAACAATGAGCAGTTCTTC
>TRBV6-1|TRBJ2-2|.|.
CASSERNANTGELFF
TGTGCCAGCAGTGAAAGAAATGCGAACACCGGGGAGCTGTTTTTT
>TRBV5-1|TRBJ2-1|.|.
CASATQSRPNNEQFF
TGCGCCAGCGCAACCCAGTCCCGGCCAAACAATGAGCAGTTCTTC
>TRBV11-2|TRBJ2-3|.|.
CASSDGRDTQYF
TGTGCCAGCAGTGACGGGAGAGATACGCAGTATTTT
>TRBV19|TRBJ2-3|TRBD2|.
CASSIGLAGTDTQYF
TGTGCCAGTAGTATAGGACTAGCGGGAACAGATACGCAGTATTTT
>TRBV19|TRBJ1-4|.|.
CASSEGGTANEKLFF
TGTGCCAGTAGTGAGGGAGGAACGGCTAATGAAAAACTGTTTTTT
>TRBV4-3|TRBJ1-2|.|.
CASSQEAVAHYGYTF
TGCGCCAGCAGCCAAGAAGCAGTAGCTCACTATGGCTACACCTTC
>TRBV28|TRBJ2-7|.|.
CASSLGRTYEQYF
TGTGCCAGCAGTTTGGGCAGGACCTACGAGCAGTACTTC
>TRBV5-4|TRBJ2-3|TRBD2|.
CASSKRIAGVVDTQYF
TGTGCCAGCAGCAAACGTATAGCGGGAGTTGTAGATACGCAGTATTTT
>TRBV11-2|TRBJ2-1|.|.
CASSLVTMGVDEQFF
TGTGCCAGCAGCTTAGTTACGATGGGTGTCGATGAGCAGTTCTTC
>TRBV5-4|TRBJ2-5|.|.
CASSLEGGRGRETQYF
TGTGCCAGCAGCTTAGAGGGGGGAAGGGGAAGGGAGACCCAGTACTTC
>TRBV18|TRBJ2-5|.|.
CASSPAETQYF
TGTGCCAGCTCACCGGCAGAGACCCAGTACTTC
>TRBV7-9|TRBJ2-1|.|.
CASSLLSSSNEQFF
TGTGCCAGCAGCTTGTTATCATCGAGCAATGAGCAGTTCTTC
>TRBV19|TRBJ2-3|.|.
CASSSGSTDTQYF
TGTGCCAGTAGTTCCGGGAGCACAGATACGCAGTATTTT
>TRBV28|TRBJ2-7|.|.
CASRTGTPVREQYF
TGTGCCAGCCGAACCGGAACGCCCGTACGCGAGCAGTACTTC
>TRBV28|TRBJ1-6|.|.
CASSSLDSKQSPLHF
TGTGCCAGCAGTTCATTGGACAGCAAGCAATCACCCCTCCACTTT
>TRBV6-1|TRBJ2-2|.|.
CASRGGVANTGELFF
TGTGCCAGCAGGGGGGGAGTCGCGAACACCGGGGAGCTGTTTTTT
>TRBV19|TRBJ2-7|TRBD1|.
CASSKPGQGHEQYF
TGTGCCAGTAGTAAACCGGGACAGGGCCACGAGCAGTACTTC
>TRBV5-4|TRBJ2-1|.|.
CASSLGLTDSYNEQFF
TGTGCCAGCAGCTTGGGACTAACAGATTCCTACAATGAGCAGTTCTTC
>TRBV5-1|TRBJ2-3|TRBD1|.
CASRQITGTGSTDTQYF
TGCGCCAGCCGTCAGATTACGGGGACAGGATCCACAGATACGCAGTATTTT
>TRBV6-1|TRBJ1-5|TRBD1|.
CASGQPTGSSQPQHF
TGTGCCAGCGGCCAGCCGACAGGGAGCTCTCAGCCCCAGCATTTT
>TRBV5-1|TRBJ2-3|.|.
CASSFSGSDTQYF
TGCGCCAGCAGCTTTAGCGGATCAGATACGCAGTATTTT
>TRBV19|TRBJ1-5|TRBD1|.
CASRPRDRGGNQPQHF
TGTGCCAGTAGACCCCGGGACAGGGGAGGCAATCAGCCCCAGCATTTT
>TRBV19|TRBJ1-5|.|.
CASRTVSSNQPQHF
TGTGCCAGTCGGACAGTATCTAGCAATCAGCCCCAGCATTTT
>TRBV6-5|TRBJ2-5|.|.
CASSSLGGNPETQYF
TGTGCCAGCAGTTCCCTCGGTGGGAACCCAGAGACCCAGTACTTC
>TRBV7-3|TRBJ2-5|.|.
CASSLTGRTWETQYF
TGTGCCAGCAGCTTAACGGGACGGACTTGGGAGACCCAGTACTTC
>TRBV28|TRBJ2-2|.|.
CASSPAIGELFF
TGTGCCAGCAGTCCAGCTATCGGGGAGCTGTTTTTT
>TRBV11-2|TRBJ2-1|.|.
CASSYLGDRQFF
TGTGCCAGCAGCTATTTGGGAGACAGGCAGTTCTTC
>TRBV28|TRBJ2-2|.|.
CASSSGTGELFF
TGTGCCAGCAGTTCCGGAACCGGGGAGCTGTTTTTT
>TRBV28|TRBJ2-7|.|.
CASSSGGGASYEQYF
TGTGCCAGCAGTTCAGGTGGAGGGGCCTCCTACGAGCAGTACTTC
>TRBV28|TRBJ2-4|TRBD2|.
CASSQIAGGPRGKNIQYF
TGTGCCAGCAGTCAAATAGCGGGAGGCCCACGGGGCAAAAACATTCAGTACTTC
>TRBV28|TRBJ2-7|TRBD1|.
CASRTGMGFTLGEQYF
TGTGCCAGCAGGACAGGGATGGGGTTTACACTGGGAGAGCAGTACTTC
>TRBV29-1|TRBJ1-2|.|.
CSASGRNYGYTF
TGCAGCGCTTCCGGCAGGAACTATGGCTACACCTTC
>TRBV5-5|TRBJ2-5|.|.
CASSFGPQETQYF
TGTGCCAGCAGCTTTGGACCGCAGGAGACCCAGTACTTC